Given below is one TCR beta chain in context. This table comes from immunoSEQ multiplex PCR, and its TCRdb copy is limited to in-frame clones, with some not included. Of fewer than 1.4 million clones listed, roughly 74% were seen once; the top ten hold 0.5% to 0.65%. This sample was included in a study of shared clonotypes between healthy human individuals. Germline V gene sequence: CDR1 SGHTA, CDR2 FQGNSA. This CDR3 is built from 16 residues. Between the trimmed V and J ends, which lost 7 bases and 0 bases, there was a span of 17 bases. This receptor was identified in a man aged 18 to 30 in good health. Some clones in this sample may be carry-over from other donors' samples. The chain is built from TRBV7-2 and TRBJ2-3; no definite D call. Sequenced input: memory CD4+ T cells from PBMCs. Subset: CD45RA-negative fraction. Here the CDR3 reads CASTNRVGSSTDTQYF. In DNA, the CDR3 is TGTGCCAGCACCAACCGCGTGGGGTCTAGCACAGATACGCAGTATTTT. The whole variable domain, filled in from reference TRBV7-2 and TRBJ2-3, reads GAGVSQSPSNKVTEKGKDVELRCDPISGHTALYWYRQSLGQGLEFLIYFQGNSAPDKSGLPSDRFSAERTGGSVSTLTIQRTQQEDSAVYLCASTNRVGSSTDTQYFGPGTRLTVL.